A single sample is the source of the 19 T cell receptor beta chains below, sequenced in a study of neurological immune-mediated disorders. TCRdb independently ran MiXCR on the 5' RACE reads; one entry per CDR3 protein. The table records approximately 100,000 distinct CDR3 sequences, roughly 3.5% of them present only once. Sequencing used PBMCs. The source is a woman aged 18-29 years with multiple sclerosis.

In this sample, this clonotype turned up a few times. The chain recombines TRBV5-5 with TRBJ2-7; D unclear. Trimming removed 2 bases at V and 3 bases at J, with 18 bases between. CDR1 and CDR2 (germline): SGHKS, YYEKEE (reference sequence). The CDR3 contains 16 residues. The CDR3 loop is CASSFSPAALLYEQYF. In DNA, the CDR3 is TGTGCCAGCAGCTTTTCGCCGGCAGCGCTGCTCTACGAGCAGTACTTC.

Only a few counts were recorded for this clonotype. A read error is possible here, since a much larger clone lies one base away. V and J are TRBV5-6 and TRBJ2-2; D remains unclear. This CDR3 has 11 residues. Germline V gene lookup returns CDR1 SGHDT and CDR2 YYEEEE. CDR3 nucleotides: TGTGACAGCAGCGTGGGGAGGGAGCTGTTTTTT. It encodes CDSSVGRELFF.

This clonotype has ten or more counts. The V call is TRBV5-1, the J call TRBJ1-1, with 7 bases fitting TRBD1. The CDR3 covers 15 residues. Trimming took 4 bases from V and 6 from J; bases not matched to a gene: 12. CDR1 is SGHRS, CDR2 YFSETQ, per germline. The CDR3 region is CASSLLQGTGAEAFF. CDR3 DNA sequence: TGCGCCAGCAGCCTATTACAGGGGACCGGGGCTGAAGCTTTCTTT.

Only a few counts were recorded for this clonotype. The chain has TRBV9 and TRBJ1-1, with 7 bases matching TRBD1. This CDR3 has 14 residues. V shed 0 bases, J shed 5 bases, and the junction held 4 bases outside the gene matches. The germline gives CDR1 SGDLS, CDR2 YYNGEE. CDR3 nucleotide sequence: TGTGCCAGCAGCGTAGGCAGGGGGGGGACTGAAGCTTTCTTT. Amino acid sequence: CASSVGRGGTEAFF.

This clonotype has ten or more counts. The CDR3 region has the DNA TGTGCCAGCAGCCCCTTGTGGGGAGGCGAGCAGTACTTC. Protein: CASSPLWGGEQYF. The chain joins TRBV7-2 to TRBJ2-7, with D possibly being TRBD2 (6 bases). V lost 5 bases, J lost 6 bases, and 14 bases lay in between. The CDR3 spans 13 residues. Germline V lookup: CDR1 SGHTA, CDR2 FQGNSA.

In its sample, this clonotype was seen many times. V and J are TRBV7-2 and TRBJ2-5; D tentatively reads TRBD1 or TRBD2 (6 bases each). In germline, CDR1 is SGHTA, CDR2 FQGNSA. V was trimmed by 3 bases and J by 2 bases, leaving 10 bases between them. There are 14 residues in the CDR3. This CDR3 is CASSFGGPQETQYF. The CDR3 nucleotides read TGTGCCAGCAGCTTTGGGGGGCCACAAGAGACCCAGTACTTC.

This clonotype was counted only a few times. This may arise from a read error, as a much more abundant clone is one base away. This chain uses TRBV29-1 with TRBJ2-5; D might be TRBD2 (6 bases). Germline V lookup: CDR1 SQVTM, CDR2 ANQGSEA. The V end lost 6 bases, the J end lost 7 bases, and 21 bases lay between the germline ends. The CDR3 consists of 14 residues. CDR3 loop: CSVNPQLARGTQYF. CDR3 DNA sequence: TGCAGCGTGAACCCCCAGCTAGCGAGGGGGACCCAGTACTTC.

This clonotype was detected a few times. The rearrangement links TRBV7-9 to TRBJ2-1; 9 positions agree with TRBD2. Per germline, CDR1 SEHNR and CDR2 FQNEAQ (reference sequence). The CDR3 length is 15 residues. V was pared by 3 bases and J by 5 bases, with 5 bases of the junction left unmatched. CDR3 in amino acids: CASSFLLAGNNEQFF. CDR3 sequence (DNA): TGTGCCAGCAGCTTCCTCCTAGCGGGAAACAATGAGCAGTTCTTC. Full variable domain (missing parts from reference TRBV7-9 and TRBJ2-1): DTGVSQNPRHKITKRGQNVTFRCDPISEHNRLYWYRQTLGQGPEFLTYFQNEAQLEKSRLLSDRFSAERPKGSFSTLEIQRTEQGDSAMYLCASSFLLAGNNEQFFGPGTRLTVL.

This clonotype was observed many times. The chain has TRBV5-1 and TRBJ2-7, with D possibly TRBD2 on 6 matching bases. The CDR3 runs to 13 residues. Trimming stripped 4 bases from V and 6 bases from J, with 14 bases between. The germline CDR1 and CDR2 sequences are SGHRS and YFSETQ. This chain's CDR3 is CASSLGGRREQYF. The CDR3 nucleotides are TGCGCCAGCAGCCTGGGGGGTAGGCGCGAGCAGTACTTC.

This clonotype was counted ten times or more. The chain uses TRBV5-1 and TRBJ2-5; 10 bases match TRBD2. The CDR3 is made up of 16 amino acids. Germline CDR1 reads SGHRS; CDR2 reads YFSETQ. The ends lost 1 base at V and 2 bases at J; junction bases unmatched: 5. CDR3 sequence: CASSLTSGAVQETQYF. CDR3 coding DNA: TGCGCCAGCAGCTTGACTAGCGGGGCTGTACAAGAGACCCAGTACTTC.

In this sample, this clonotype turned up many times. This rearrangement joins TRBV14 to TRBJ2-3, with a possible D match to TRBD1 (5 bases). Trimming left V 3 bases short and J 0 bases short, with 13 bases between. In germline, CDR1 is SGHDN, CDR2 FVKESK. This CDR3 region has 16 residues. Here the CDR3 DNA reads TGTGCCAGCAGCCAGGGGCTGAGACCTAGCACAGATACGCAGTATTTT. Protein sequence: CASSQGLRPSTDTQYF.

This clonotype was counted ten times or more. The chain joins TRBV5-1 to TRBJ2-7; 9 nucleotides match TRBD1. This CDR3 is built from 16 residues. V trimming: 4 bases; J trimming: 5 bases; junction bases outside the gene matches: 13. The V gene's germline CDR1 is SGHRS and CDR2 YFSETQ. In DNA, the CDR3 is TGCGCCAGCAGCGATACAGGGGGCGGGATGCCTAACGAGCAGTACTTC. Its protein is CASSDTGGGMPNEQYF.

This clonotype was recorded at least ten times. The V and J genes are TRBV12-3 or TRBV12-4 and TRBJ1-3; D might be TRBD1 (5 bases). Trimming left V 5 bases short and J 10 bases short, with 12 bases between. The CDR3 sequence is 12 residues long. CDR3 region: CASSDRGVTIYF. In DNA form, the CDR3 reads TGTGCCAGCAGTGACCGGGGGGTAACCATATATTTT.

This clonotype has a count of ten or more. V and J are TRBV20-1 and TRBJ2-1, with TRBD2 matching 11 bases. Germline CDR1 and CDR2: DFQATT and SNEGSKA (reference sequence). With V trimmed by 7 bases and J by 4 bases, 6 bases remained unmatched. The length of the CDR3 is 14 residues. The CDR3 loop reads CSVHSGRDYNEQFF. DNA of the CDR3: TGCAGTGTTCATAGCGGGAGGGATTACAATGAGCAGTTCTTC.

This clonotype was counted at least ten times. The V and J genes are TRBV5-6 and TRBJ1-6; 10 nucleotides line up with TRBD1. From germline, CDR1 is SGHDT and CDR2 YYEEEE. This CDR3 is 15 amino acids long. Germline trimming cut 3 bases from V and 10 bases from J; bases unmatched to any gene: 7. The CDR3 sequence: CASSWDRGGGSPLHF. The CDR3 DNA reads TGTGCCAGCAGCTGGGACAGGGGAGGAGGATCACCCCTCCACTTT.

This clonotype was seen at least ten times. The chain links TRBV28 to TRBJ2-7; D is ambiguous. Between the trimmed V and J ends, which lost 3 bases and 1 base, there was a span of 16 bases. From germline, CDR1 is MDHEN and CDR2 SYDVKM. The CDR3 extends over 16 amino acids. Here the CDR3 DNA reads TGTGCCAGCAGTTTTTCAATCGGCCAGCCTTCCTACGAGCAGTACTTC. The encoded protein is CASSFSIGQPSYEQYF. Supplemented by reference TRBV28 and TRBJ2-7, the full variable domain reads DVKVTQSSRYLVKRTGEKVFLECVQDMDHENMFWYRQDPGLGLRLIYFSYDVKMKEKGDIPEGYSVSREKKERFSLILESASTNQTSMYLCASSFSIGQPSYEQYFGPGTRLTVT.

J is TRBJ2-1 and V is TRBV20-1; no clear D. Germline CDR1 is DFQATT and CDR2 is SNEGSKA (reference sequence). V lost 3 bases and J lost 5, with 14 bases in between. The CDR3 has 14 amino acids. CDR3 nucleotide sequence: TGCAGTGCTAGTGTGCGGCGTTGGGACAATGAGCAGTTCTTC. Protein sequence: CSASVRRWDNEQFF.

This clonotype occurred many times. The rearrangement joins TRBV10-2 to TRBJ1-4; TRBD1 matches 11 bases. Trimming cost V 6 bases and J 8 bases; bases outside gene matches: 8. The CDR3 has 15 amino acids. Germline assignment: CDR1 WSHSY and CDR2 SAAADI. CDR3 sequence reads: CASRDRGRLAEKLFF. The DNA of the CDR3 is TGCGCCAGCAGGGACAGGGGGCGATTGGCCGAAAAACTGTTTTTT.

This clonotype appeared many times. The rearrangement joins TRBV5-1 to TRBJ1-2; 10 bases match TRBD1. This CDR3 comprises 14 residues. Germline V gene data show CDR1 as SGHRS and CDR2 as YFSETQ. V lost 5 bases and J lost 6; bases outside the gene matches: 7. DNA for the CDR3: TGCGCCAGCAGTTCGACAGGGGGCGTCGATGGCTACACCTTC. This sequence encodes CASSSTGGVDGYTF. Supplemented by reference TRBV5-1 and TRBJ1-2, the full variable domain reads KAGVTQTPRYLIKTRGQQVTLSCSPISGHRSVSWYQQTPGQGLQFLFEYFSETQRNKGNFPGRFSGRQFSNSRSEMNVSTLELGDSALYLCASSSTGGVDGYTFGSGTRLTVV.